This TCR beta chain was found in a study of shared clonotypes between healthy human individuals. The study's findings and limits: For naive CD4 cells, 4% to 6% of clonotypes were shared across a few donors. As a rule, naive subsets had a larger estimated richness than memory subsets. Sorted-subset sequencing, rarefaction showed, was incomplete despite large depth.

Replicate sorted-subset PCRs were loaded with about 0.2 ug DNA, 29,000 or so T cell genomes. Data came from immunoSEQ multiplex PCR; TCRdb stores just in-frame clones and leaves some out. Among approximately 2,000,000 clones listed, just over 90% were seen once. This CDR3 is built from 14 residues. Trimming took 0 bases from V and 8 from J, leaving 12 bases between them. The germline gives CDR1 SGDLS, CDR2 YYNGEE. Note on this clone: The antigen remains undetermined.

It was CD45RO-negative cells, positively selected for CCR7, that made up naive CD8 cells, with terminally differentiated effector memory CD45RA+ cells excluded. V usage is TRBV9 and J usage is TRBJ2-1; D not resolved. Sample: naive CD8+ T cells from PBMCs. The clonotype was recovered from a man aged 18 to 30 in good health. Some clones in this sample may be carry-over from other donors' samples. The chain's CDR3 is CASSVATKMHEQFF. The CDR3 nucleotides are TGTGCCAGCAGCGTAGCTACTAAGATGCATGAGCAGTTCTTC.